This TCR beta chain is drawn from a study of blood T cell repertoires in COVID-19 (dated by TCRdb to about 2020). For the study in its entirety: Samples from collaborators originated in the United States, Italy and Spain and spanned both the acute and convalescent phases of COVID-19. The prospective study material was composed of cDNA or gDNA derived from T cells, B-cell-depleted T cells, or PBMCs. The dataset comprised deeply sampled blood TCRbeta repertoires from subjects exposed to, actively infected with, or recovered from COVID-19. The repertoires were made available in a free public database intended to serve as a resource for research on the immune response to SARS-CoV-2. Samples were obtained from the ongoing ImmuneRACE study (first 160 participants) and from 1,254 subjects provided by 6 global collaborators. A de-identified subject ID, COVID-19 status, age in years and sex were almost always included in the sample metadata. HLA class I and class II types, where available, came from metadata supplied by the sample provider rather than from assay-based typing.

Comment on this clone: The target of this receptor is not known. No qualities accompany the bases; no much larger clone lies one base away.

CDR1 and CDR2 were assigned from the germline V gene as SGHRS and YFSETQ. Reading from cysteine to phenylalanine, the CDR3 counts 16 amino acids. Only the CDR3 DNA stays, 48 bases, in frame from base 1. The trim is 4 bases for V and 7 bases for J, with a gap of 23 bases between the germline ends. The immunoSEQ Assay, a bias-controlled multiplex PCR, was used to amplify TCRbeta CDR3 regions from genomic DNA. The authors' analysis ran thus. The number of nucleated cells in each sample was estimated by amplification of reference gene primers within the assay. Sequence reads were collapsed and filtered to measure the absolute abundance of every unique TCRbeta CDR3 rearrangement. For each sample, productive Simpson clonality was calculated as the square root of Simpson's diversity index across productive rearrangements. Imported from immuneACCESS, the table was reduced by TCRdb to in-frame sequences with V and J called. These copies leave out some clones; in studies compared against another copy, an unresolved V gene accounts for under half, and the cause of the remainder is not known. V and J calls and clone size are given by that table; D and trimming were obtained from the DNA. For this sample the table gives about 200,000 clones, of which around 92% were detected only once. The leading ten clones occupy 1% to 1.5% of the sample.

Broader findings and caveats from the paper: How much clinical and demographic metadata was included differed by source and by participant, and the metadata was provided uncurated.

Whole blood was collected in K2EDTA tubes by collaborating institutions according to the institutions' own protocols. For TCRbeta analysis, collaborators shipped samples as frozen whole blood, isolated PBMCs, or DNA extracted from either of those sample types. The sample was peripheral blood. Recombination joined TRBV5-1 with TRBJ1-2, with the D segment identity uncertain. The sequence was obtained from a man aged 25-45 years with acute or convalescent COVID-19. The nucleotide sequence reads as follows: TGCGCCAGCAGCCACTCGAAGGACGGGGATCGTGGTGGCTACACCTTC. It is translated as CASSHSKDGDRGGYTF.